Listed below are T cell receptor beta chains from one sample, sequenced in a study of beta chain features in type 1 diabetes. Only in-frame clones appear in the TCRdb table, and some are missing; sequencing was by immunoSEQ multiplex PCR. This table has approximately 260,000 clones, 20% appearing once. The sequenced sample was naive CD4+ T cells from blood. The receptors here all came from a woman aged 40 to 49 with type 1 diabetes. Each CDR3 is given with its conserved first and last residue. D genes are given only for firm matches. The size entry is marked missing in some rows and otherwise reads once, few, many or a size class.

cdr3_length	v_call	j_call	clone_size	d_call	cdr3_nt	cdr3_aa
15	TRBV6-5	TRBJ2-1	.	TRBD2	TGTGCCAGCAGTTTCATCCGACTAGCTGACAATGAGCAGTTCTTC	CASSFIRLADNEQFF
13	TRBV9	TRBJ1-1	.	.	TGTGCCAGCAGCTGGGGGGGTGGCACTGAAGCTTTCTTT	CASSWGGGTEAFF
14	TRBV9	TRBJ1-5	.	.	TGTGCCAGCAGCCCTGGGGGGTTCTCTCAGCCCCAGCATTTT	CASSPGGFSQPQHF
16	TRBV7-9	TRBJ2-7	once	TRBD2	TGTGCCAGCAGCCCAGCCGGGACTAGCGGTTCCTACGAGCAGTACTTC	CASSPAGTSGSYEQYF
16	TRBV9	TRBJ2-3	few	.	TGTGCCAGCAGCGTAGCTGGCCTCCCCAGCACAGATACGCAGTATTTT	CASSVAGLPSTDTQYF
12	TRBV28	TRBJ2-7	.	.	TGTGCCAGCAGTTTACGGTCCTACGAGCAGTACTTC	CASSLRSYEQYF
15	TRBV5-4	TRBJ2-5	few	TRBD2	TGTGCCAGCAGCAATAACGGGGGGGACTTAGAGACCCAGTACTTC	CASSNNGGDLETQYF
14	TRBV12-5	TRBJ2-3	.	TRBD2	TGTGCTAGTGGTTGGGGGGGGAGCACAGATACGCAGTATTTT	CASGWGGSTDTQYF
15	TRBV18	TRBJ1-1	.	TRBD1	TGTGCCAGCTCACCAACCGGGACAGGTAACACTGAAGCTTTCTTT	CASSPTGTGNTEAFF
17	TRBV7-9	TRBJ2-1	.	TRBD2	TGTGCCAGCAGCTCTGACCCTCTGGCGGGGGGGCGATATGAGCAGTTCTTC	CASSSDPLAGGRYEQFF
15	TRBV2	TRBJ2-1	.	TRBD2	TGTGCCAGCAGTGAGACTAGCGGAGTCGGTAATGAGCAGTTCTTC	CASSETSGVGNEQFF
13	TRBV2	TRBJ1-2	.	.	TGTGCCAGCAGCGTCGGGGGGGACTATGGCTACACCTTC	CASSVGGDYGYTF
14	TRBV2	TRBJ1-2	few	TRBD1	TGTGCCAGCAAGAGGGACAGGGGGCTGGATGGCTACACCTTC	CASKRDRGLDGYTF
16	TRBV7-2	TRBJ2-6	few	TRBD2	TGTGCCAGCAGCCGATTTAGCGGGTCTGGGGCCAACGTCCTGACTTTC	CASSRFSGSGANVLTF
16	TRBV19	TRBJ1-5	.	TRBD1	TGTGCCAGTAGTATCACCCCGGGACAGGGTCGACAGCCCCAGCATTTT	CASSITPGQGRQPQHF
8	TRBV28	TRBJ1-1	few	.	TGTGCCAGCAGTGGGGGCTTCTTT	CASSGGFF
15	TRBV2	TRBJ2-1	.	TRBD1	TGTGCCAGCTCCCGGGACAGCAGATTTCAGATCGAGCAGTTCTTC	CASSRDSRFQIEQFF
16	TRBV7-6	TRBJ2-2	.	.	TGTGCCAGCAGCGTCCCCCCGGTCCTGAACACCGGGGAGCTGTTTTTT	CASSVPPVLNTGELFF
13	TRBV19	TRBJ1-1	.	.	TGTGCCAGTAGTATAGTCCCGGTAGCTGAAGCTTTCTTT	CASSIVPVAEAFF
13	TRBV30	TRBJ1-2	.	.	TGTGCCTGGAGTCGAGGCCTCGAGGGTGGCTACACCTTC	CAWSRGLEGGYTF
15	TRBV29-1	TRBJ2-7	.	TRBD1	TGCAGCGCGCGCAGGGGCAGGGACAGCTCCTACGAGCAGTACTTC	CSARRGRDSSYEQYF
15	TRBV2	TRBJ2-5	few	TRBD2	TGTGCCAGCAGTGCTACTAGCGGGAGTCGGGAGACCCAGTACTTC	CASSATSGSRETQYF
15	TRBV7-9	TRBJ1-4	few	TRBD1	TGTGCCAGCAGCTTCTGGACAGGACTCAATGAAAAACTGTTTTTT	CASSFWTGLNEKLFF
15	TRBV7-2	TRBJ2-7	.	TRBD2	TGTGCCAGCAGCTCTACTAGCGGGGCCGCCTACGAGCAGTACTTC	CASSSTSGAAYEQYF
14	TRBV9	TRBJ2-5	.	TRBD1	TGTGCCAGCAGCCTAGGGACAGTTCAAGAGACCCAGTACTTC	CASSLGTVQETQYF
15	TRBV27	TRBJ2-3	few	TRBD2	TGTGCCAGCAGTTCAGCGGGAGCTGGAGAAGATACGCAGTATTTT	CASSSAGAGEDTQYF
16	TRBV6-5	TRBJ1-5	few	.	TGTGCCAGCAGTTACCAAATAGGAGGGCTCCATCAGCCCCAGCATTTT	CASSYQIGGLHQPQHF
16	TRBV18	TRBJ2-6	few	.	TGTGCCAGCTCACCTAACAGGGCAGCTGGGGCCAACGTCCTGACTTTC	CASSPNRAAGANVLTF
14	TRBV5-1	TRBJ1-1	.	TRBD1	TGCGCCAGCAGCACCGGACAGGGGTATACTGAAGCTTTCTTT	CASSTGQGYTEAFF
16	TRBV7-2	TRBJ2-4	.	.	TGTGCCAGCAGCTTAGGCCAGGGCTTGGCCAAAAACATTCAGTACTTC	CASSLGQGLAKNIQYF
12	TRBV29-1	TRBJ1-1	.	.	TGCAGCGTCGCGGGGGGATACACTGAAGCTTTCTTT	CSVAGGYTEAFF
14	TRBV5-4	TRBJ1-1	.	.	TGTGCCAGCAGAGCGATTTCTGAGAACACTGAAGCTTTCTTT	CASRAISENTEAFF
11	TRBV30	TRBJ1-2	.	.	TGTGCCTGGAGTGTTTCGTATGGCTACACCTTC	CAWSVSYGYTF
13	TRBV10-3	TRBJ1-2	few	TRBD1	TGTGCCATCGAGGGGACAGGGGACTATGGCTACACCTTC	CAIEGTGDYGYTF
16	TRBV11-2	TRBJ2-1	.	.	TGTGCCAGCAGCCGCCTGGCTAGCGCGTCCTACAATGAGCAGTTCTTC	CASSRLASASYNEQFF
14	TRBV29-1	TRBJ2-2	few	.	TGCAGCGCGCAGGGTAACCCTTTCACCGGGGAGCTGTTTTTT	CSAQGNPFTGELFF
13	TRBV6-1	TRBJ1-6	few	.	TGTGCCAGCCTGGGACTCCCTCGGTCACCCCTCCACTTT	CASLGLPRSPLHF
11	TRBV6-5	TRBJ1-2	.	.	TGTGCCAGCACCTCAGGGAATGGCTACACCTTC	CASTSGNGYTF
17	TRBV4-3	TRBJ1-2	.	TRBD1	TGCGCCAGCAGCCAAGGGGGAGGGACAGGGGGAACCTATGGCTACACCTTC	CASSQGGGTGGTYGYTF
16	TRBV29-1	TRBJ2-7	.	.	TGCAGCGTTGCCTTTCTACCGCGGATTCCTGGGGGGGAGCAGTACTTC	CSVAFLPRIPGGEQYF
14	TRBV18	TRBJ2-7	few	.	TGTGCCAGCTCACCACCGGTGACAGCCTACGAGCAGTACTTC	CASSPPVTAYEQYF
14	TRBV9	TRBJ1-2	.	TRBD1	TGTGCCAGCAGCGGCCTACAGGGGAGCTATGGCTACACCTTC	CASSGLQGSYGYTF
12	TRBV29-1	TRBJ1-1	.	.	TGCAGCGTTGACCGCCTTCGGTTGGAAGCTTTCTTT	CSVDRLRLEAFF
13	TRBV9	TRBJ1-5	.	.	TGTGCCAGCAGCGTTCAGGGCAATCAGCCCCAGCATTTT	CASSVQGNQPQHF
12	TRBV5-1	TRBJ2-7	.	.	TGCGCCAGCAGCTTGGTGTCGGACGAGCAGTACTTC	CASSLVSDEQYF
12	TRBV6-5	TRBJ2-1	.	.	TGTGCCAGCAGTCCACCAGGGGAAGCTGAGTTCTTC	CASSPPGEAEFF
16	TRBV11-2	TRBJ2-5	.	TRBD2	TGTGCCAGCAGCTCGGGGTTCGCGGGAGGGCGGGAGACCCAGTACTTC	CASSSGFAGGRETQYF
15	TRBV18	TRBJ2-1	few	.	TGTGCCAGCTCACCAATTGAAGTAGCCTACAATGAGCAGTTCTTC	CASSPIEVAYNEQFF
15	TRBV5-1	TRBJ2-1	.	TRBD1	TGCGCCAGCAGCCCCGGGACAGGGTCGTCTAATGAGCAGTTCTTC	CASSPGTGSSNEQFF
13	TRBV21-1	TRBJ2-7	.	.	TGTGCCAGCAGCAAAGACAGCCGGTACGAGCAGTACTTC	CASSKDSRYEQYF
11	TRBV20-1	TRBJ2-7	few	.	TGCAGTGCTATACTGGGAGACGCGCAGTACTTC	CSAILGDAQYF
14	TRBV27	TRBJ1-1	.	.	TGTGCCAGCAGTTTCCAGGGGCCGAACACTGAAGCTTTCTTT	CASSFQGPNTEAFF
15	TRBV6-4	TRBJ1-6	few	TRBD1	TGTGCCAGCAGTCCCCTGGACAGGGCTGAGAAACCCCTCCACTTT	CASSPLDRAEKPLHF
14	TRBV2	TRBJ1-2	once	TRBD1	TGTGCCAGCAGTGAACAGGGGGAGGACTATGGCTACACCTTC	CASSEQGEDYGYTF
12	TRBV15	TRBJ1-2	.	.	TGTGCCACCAGCGAGCAGGGTTATGGCTACACCTTC	CATSEQGYGYTF